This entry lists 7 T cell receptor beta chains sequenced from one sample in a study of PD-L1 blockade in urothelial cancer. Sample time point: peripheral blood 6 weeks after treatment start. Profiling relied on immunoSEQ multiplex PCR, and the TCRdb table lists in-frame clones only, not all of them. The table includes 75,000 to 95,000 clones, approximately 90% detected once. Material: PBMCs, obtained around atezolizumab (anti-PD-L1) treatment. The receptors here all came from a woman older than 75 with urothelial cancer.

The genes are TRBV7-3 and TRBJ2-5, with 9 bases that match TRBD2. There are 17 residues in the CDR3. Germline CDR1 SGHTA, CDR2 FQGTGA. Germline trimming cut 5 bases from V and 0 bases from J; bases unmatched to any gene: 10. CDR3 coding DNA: TGTGCCAGCAGCGCAATCCCGGGACTAGCAGACCAAGAGACCCAGTACTTC. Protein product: CASSAIPGLADQETQYF.

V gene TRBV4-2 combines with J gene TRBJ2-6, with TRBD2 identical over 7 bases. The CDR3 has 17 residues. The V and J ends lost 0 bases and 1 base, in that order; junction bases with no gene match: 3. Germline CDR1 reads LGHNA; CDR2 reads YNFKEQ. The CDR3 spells CASSQDPAGSGANVLTF. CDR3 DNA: TGTGCCAGCAGCCAAGATCCAGCGGGGTCTGGGGCCAACGTCCTGACTTTC.

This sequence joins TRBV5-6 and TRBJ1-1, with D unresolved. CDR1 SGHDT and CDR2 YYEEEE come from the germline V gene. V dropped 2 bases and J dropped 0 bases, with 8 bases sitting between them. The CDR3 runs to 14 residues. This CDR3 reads CASSFGQLNTEAFF. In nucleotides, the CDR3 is TGTGCCAGCAGCTTTGGGCAGTTGAACACTGAAGCTTTCTTT.

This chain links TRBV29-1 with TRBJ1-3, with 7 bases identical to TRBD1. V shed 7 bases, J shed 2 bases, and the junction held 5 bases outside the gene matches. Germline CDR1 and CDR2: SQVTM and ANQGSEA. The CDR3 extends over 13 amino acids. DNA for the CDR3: TGCAGCGCGATGAGGGGGCCTGGAAACACCATATATTTT. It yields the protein CSAMRGPGNTIYF.

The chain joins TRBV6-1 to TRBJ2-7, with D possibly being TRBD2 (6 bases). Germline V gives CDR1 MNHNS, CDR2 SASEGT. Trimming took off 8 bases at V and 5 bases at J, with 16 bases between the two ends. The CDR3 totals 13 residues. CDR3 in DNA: TGTGCCAGCCTCGGCGGGACCGGGGACGAGCAGTACTTC. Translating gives CASLGGTGDEQYF.

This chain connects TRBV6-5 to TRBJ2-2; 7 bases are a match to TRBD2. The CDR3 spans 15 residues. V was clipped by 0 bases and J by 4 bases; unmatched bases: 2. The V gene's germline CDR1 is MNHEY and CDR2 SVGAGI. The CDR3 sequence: CASSYSSGATGELFF. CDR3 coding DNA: TGTGCCAGCAGTTACTCGAGCGGGGCCACCGGGGAGCTGTTTTTT.

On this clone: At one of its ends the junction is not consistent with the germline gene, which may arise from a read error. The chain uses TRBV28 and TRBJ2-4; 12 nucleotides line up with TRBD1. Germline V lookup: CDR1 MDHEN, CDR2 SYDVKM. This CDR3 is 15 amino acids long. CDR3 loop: CASSLLGQGAVRSHF. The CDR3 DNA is TGTGCCAGCAGTTTATTGGGACAGGGGGCTGTACGGTCGCACTTC.